What follows is one TCR beta chain and its context. What it recognizes is unknown. The source of the sample is a study of T cell responses to AZD1222 COVID-19 vaccine. Germline CDR1 is LNHDA and CDR2 is SQIVND (reference sequence). The trim removed 2 bases at V and 6 bases at J, leaving 11 bases unmatched. This CDR3 region has 17 residues. Sequenced by immunoSEQ multiplex PCR; TCRdb stores in-frame clones only, minus some. The table lists about 99,000 clones, about 92% of them singletons. Overall study findings and caveats: Donors skewed white British and female; clonal diversity was possibly underestimated. Reportedly, nearly half the spike-specific TCRs target unmutated variant regions. Without day 14 samples, only post-peak T cell repertoires were studied.

The chain recombines TRBV19 with TRBJ1-5, with 9 nucleotides matching TRBD1. The sequence was obtained from an adult in good health. This specimen was peripheral blood, taken on day 0 of AZD1222 vaccination. CDR3 nucleotides: TGTGCCAGTAGTATACGGGGACAGGGTGGTATGGGTCAGCCCCAGCATTTT. Protein product: CASSIRGQGGMGQPQHF.